One sample yielded the 28 T cell receptor beta chains listed below, sequenced in a study of blood T cell repertoires in COVID-19. Sequenced by immunoSEQ multiplex PCR; TCRdb stores in-frame clones only, minus some. Of 390,000 or so clones in the sample, around 86% were seen once. Sample: PBMCs or T cells enriched from blood (not recorded which). These receptor sequences come from a woman in her forties or fifties who had recovered from COVID-19.

The rearrangement uses TRBV6-1 and TRBJ2-5; 7 bases align to TRBD2. The CDR3 sequence is 16 residues long. The germline V gene encodes CDR1 MNHNS and CDR2 SASEGT. Unmatched junction bases numbered 12, after V lost 4 bases and J lost 4 bases. CDR3 nucleotides: TGTGCCAGCAGTGGCTGGGCGGGAGAAGTATCAGAGACCCAGTACTTC. As protein: CASSGWAGEVSETQYF.

The rearrangement links TRBV5-4 to TRBJ1-2; 10 positions match TRBD1. V lost 3 bases, J lost 7 bases, and 6 bases stayed unmatched. Per germline, CDR1 SGHNT and CDR2 YYREEE (reference sequence). The CDR3 consists of 14 residues. In DNA form, the CDR3 reads TGTGCCAGCAGCTCGGGACAGGGGAAGGCTGGCTACACCTTC. Translating gives CASSSGQGKAGYTF. The full variable domain, its missing parts supplied by reference TRBV5-4 and TRBJ1-2, is ETGVTQSPTHLIKTRGQQVTLRCSSQSGHNTVSWYQQALGQGPQFIFQYYREEENGRGNFPPRFSGLQFPNYSSELNVNALELDDSALYLCASSSGQGKAGYTFGSGTRLTVV.

This sequence joins TRBV5-4 and TRBJ2-1, with no clear D. V was shortened by 0 bases and J by 9 bases, with 13 bases between the two germline ends. Per germline, CDR1 SGHNT and CDR2 YYREEE (reference sequence). This CDR3 contains 14 residues. The CDR3 protein is CASSLAGVVGEQFF. CDR3 DNA: TGTGCCAGCAGCTTGGCCGGAGTGGTTGGTGAGCAGTTCTTC.

The rearrangement uses TRBV11-2 and TRBJ2-3; 10 bases line up with TRBD2. The CDR3 runs to 14 residues. CDR1 and CDR2 (germline): SGHAT, FQNNGV. Trimming at V came to 5 bases and at J to 6 bases, leaving 5 bases not matched to a gene. For the CDR3, the DNA is TGTGCCAGCAGCCCCGGACTAGCGGCCGATACGCAGTATTTT. Its protein product is CASSPGLAADTQYF.

About this clone itself: Other DNA sequences within the sample encode an identical CDR3. This chain joins TRBV20-1 and TRBJ2-1; the D is unclear. This CDR3 contains 12 residues. V gave up 3 bases and J gave up 4 bases, with 7 bases separating them. The germline V gene encodes CDR1 DFQATT and CDR2 SNEGSKA (reference sequence). Here the CDR3 reads CSASVLYNEQFF. CDR3 nucleotide sequence: TGCAGTGCTAGTGTCCTTTACAATGAGCAGTTCTTC.

The chain carries TRBV6-2 or TRBV6-3 and TRBJ2-1, with D perhaps matching TRBD1 (5 bases). This CDR3 comprises 16 residues. The V gene lost 4 bases and the J gene lost 2 bases, with 15 bases spanning the gap. In germline, CDR1 is MNHEY, CDR2 SVGEGT. The CDR3 is CASSSKLSGTYNEQFF. In DNA, the CDR3 is TGTGCCAGCAGTTCCAAACTATCAGGGACCTACAATGAGCAGTTCTTC.

The rearrangement uses TRBV5-6 and TRBJ1-1; no reliable D call. The CDR3 has 14 residues. V shed 0 bases and J shed 3 bases, with 9 bases lying between them. Germline-derived CDR1 and CDR2 are SGHDT and YYEEEE. CDR3: CASSLAGGDTEAFF. CDR3 bases: TGTGCCAGCAGCTTGGCCGGCGGAGACACTGAAGCTTTCTTT.

The chain combines TRBV4-3 with TRBJ2-2, with 15 bases matching TRBD2. The length of the CDR3 is 19 residues. Germline-derived CDR1 and CDR2 are LGHNA and YSLEER. V trimming: 1 base; J trimming: 2 bases; junction bases outside the gene matches: 5. Here the CDR3 DNA reads TGCGCCAGCAGCCAAGTACCGGGACTAGCGGGGGGAAACACCGGGGAGCTGTTTTTT. It encodes CASSQVPGLAGGNTGELFF.

The V call is TRBV27, the J call TRBJ1-2; no clear D gene. CDR3 size: 13 residues. V dropped 4 bases and J dropped 0 bases, with 6 bases sitting between them. CDR1 is MNHEY and CDR2 is SMNVEV in the germline V gene (reference sequence). In DNA form, the CDR3 reads TGTGCCAGCAGTTCGGAGGCTAACTATGGCTACACCTTC. Translation: CASSSEANYGYTF.

The J gene is TRBJ1-6, the V gene TRBV11-2, with 8 bases that match TRBD1. The germline CDR1 and CDR2 sequences are SGHAT and FQNNGV. The junction had 9 bases not matched to a gene; V was cut back by 4 bases and J by 7 bases. This CDR3 spans 16 amino acids. The CDR3 coding sequence is TGTGCCAGCAGCTCGGGGCCGGGACAGGCAAATTCACCCCTCCACTTT. Translation gives CASSSGPGQANSPLHF.

The chain employs TRBV25-1 and TRBJ1-6, with TRBD1 as a possible D gene (6 bases). Germline lookup yields CDR1 MGHDK and CDR2 SYGVNS. CDR3 length: 15 residues. V lost 1 base, J lost 7 bases, and 11 bases lay in between. The DNA of the CDR3 is TGTGCCAGCAGTGAATTCAGGGGATCAAATTCACCCCTCCACTTT. This encodes CASSEFRGSNSPLHF.

The rearrangement uses TRBV6-5 and TRBJ2-1, with 9 bases that match TRBD1. Germline V gene sequence: CDR1 MNHEY, CDR2 SVGAGI. The V segment lost 5 bases and the J segment 7 bases; nucleotides outside the gene matches: 6. The CDR3 runs 14 residues. CDR3 in DNA: TGTGCCAGCAGTAGGGGACAGGGTGGAAATGAGCAGTTCTTC. This sequence encodes CASSRGQGGNEQFF.

This sequence joins TRBV30 and TRBJ1-3; the D is unclear. CDR3 length: 13 residues. V lost 2 bases to trimming and J lost 2 bases, with 7 bases between them. Germline lookup yields CDR1 GTSNPN and CDR2 SVGIG (reference sequence). The CDR3 DNA reads TGTGCCTGGAGTCGGCAGGCTGGAAACACCATATATTTT. Translating gives CAWSRQAGNTIYF.

V is TRBV27 and J is TRBJ1-2, with 10 bases identical to TRBD1. The CDR3 is 15 residues long. The V and J ends lost 2 bases and 6 bases, in that order; junction bases with no gene match: 6. Germline CDR1 is MNHEY and CDR2 is SMNVEV (reference sequence). CDR3 DNA: TGTGCCAGCAGTTTAACCGGGACAGGGGCCCATGGCTACACCTTC. It specifies CASSLTGTGAHGYTF.

This chain joins TRBV5-1 and TRBJ1-6; no clear D. The CDR3 extends over 15 amino acids. Per the germline V gene, CDR1 is SGHRS and CDR2 is YFSETQ. V was cut by 5 bases and J by 1 base, with 10 bases left in between. Here the CDR3 reads CASRMEGSYNSPLHF. DNA for the CDR3: TGCGCCAGCAGGATGGAGGGTTCCTATAATTCACCCCTCCACTTT.

This clone appeared a few times. The chain couples TRBV6-6 to TRBJ1-2; D gene ambiguous. The CDR3 has 11 amino acids. Germline V CDR1 and CDR2: MNHNY, SVGAGI (reference sequence). With 7 bases removed from V and 3 bases from J, the gap between germline ends came to 6 bases. CDR3 nucleotide sequence: TGTGCCAGCACAAGCGACTATGGCTACACCTTC. Translated: CASTSDYGYTF.

The gene calls are TRBV7-2 and TRBJ1-5, with D possibly matching TRBD1 (5 bases). Looked up from germline, CDR1 is SGHTA and CDR2 is FQGNSA. The CDR3 runs to 15 residues. V was shortened by 2 bases and J by 5 bases, with 13 bases between the two germline ends. In DNA form, the CDR3 reads TGTGCCAGCAGCTTAAGGGGTCCGGGGGATCAGCCCCAGCATTTT. This codes for CASSLRGPGDQPQHF. Supplemented by reference TRBV7-2 and TRBJ1-5, the full variable domain reads GAGVSQSPSNKVTEKGKDVELRCDPISGHTALYWYRQSLGQGLEFLIYFQGNSAPDKSGLPSDRFSAERTGGSVSTLTIQRTQQEDSAVYLCASSLRGPGDQPQHFGDGTRLSIL.

This chain joins TRBV7-2 and TRBJ2-1; possible D gene TRBD1, 6 bases. V lost 4 bases and J lost 5, with 9 bases in between. Germline-derived CDR1 and CDR2 are SGHTA and FQGNSA. The CDR3 has 13 amino acids. The CDR3 reads CASSSGQNNEQFF. The CDR3 nucleotides read TGTGCCAGCAGCTCGGGACAAAACAATGAGCAGTTCTTC.

The rearrangement joins TRBV11-2 to TRBJ2-2; 11 bases fit TRBD2. CDR1 is SGHAT, CDR2 FQNNGV, per germline. This CDR3 is 16 amino acids long. With 7 bases clipped from V and 1 base from J, the junction kept 5 bases outside the gene matches. The CDR3 coding sequence is TGTGCCAGCACCCTTACTAGCGGGGGGAACACCGGGGAGCTGTTTTTT. Translated: CASTLTSGGNTGELFF.

This chain links TRBV6-5 with TRBJ1-2; 7 nucleotides line up with TRBD1. The CDR3 consists of 13 residues. Germline V gene data show CDR1 as MNHEY and CDR2 as SVGAGI. After removal of 7 bases from V and 7 bases from J, the junction contained 9 bases not matched to a gene. The CDR3 loop is CASTPGDSFGYTF. For the CDR3, the DNA is TGTGCCAGCACCCCGGGGGACAGTTTTGGCTACACCTTC.

The genes are TRBV4-1 and TRBJ2-7, with D perhaps TRBD1 (6 bases). Trimming removed 2 bases from V and 7 bases from J, with 15 bases in between. CDR1 is MGHRA and CDR2 is YSYEKL in the germline V gene. This CDR3 contains 14 residues. This CDR3 reads CASSQISGQLEQYF. In DNA form, the CDR3 reads TGCGCCAGCAGCCAAATTAGTGGACAGCTTGAGCAGTACTTC.

The V and J genes are TRBV19 and TRBJ1-1; TRBD1 aligns across 7 bases. This CDR3 has 17 residues. The germline gives CDR1 LNHDA, CDR2 SQIVND (reference sequence). V was clipped by 4 bases and J by 1 base; unmatched bases: 12. The CDR3 loop is CASSTLTVRGWNTEAFF. The CDR3 DNA is TGTGCCAGTAGTACTTTAACCGTCAGGGGGTGGAACACTGAAGCTTTCTTT.

V and J are TRBV2 and TRBJ2-1; 12 positions agree with TRBD2. Trimming at V came to 5 bases and at J to 6 bases, leaving 5 bases not matched to a gene. The length of the CDR3 is 15 residues. Germline V lookup: CDR1 SNHLY, CDR2 FYNNEI. The CDR3 sequence is CASSWLAGGSNEQFF. In DNA form, the CDR3 reads TGTGCCAGCAGTTGGCTAGCGGGGGGGAGCAATGAGCAGTTCTTC.

This clone has a handful of counts. The chain links TRBV29-1 to TRBJ1-2; maybe TRBD1 (6 bases). Germline assignment: CDR1 SQVTM and CDR2 ANQGSEA. CDR3 length equals 15 residues. V shed 6 bases and J shed 6 bases, with 23 bases lying between them. The CDR3 nucleotides read TGCAGCGTGACGACAGGAACACTTGCGGCGGATGGCTACACCTTC. Protein product: CSVTTGTLAADGYTF.

This chain connects TRBV9 to TRBJ1-4; 7 bases map to TRBD1. Germline V gives CDR1 SGDLS, CDR2 YYNGEE. This CDR3 region has 15 residues. The V gene end was trimmed by 2 bases and the J gene end by 1 base; junction bases not matched to a gene: 2. CDR3: CASSVTGITNEKLFF. The CDR3 nucleotides are TGTGCCAGCAGCGTGACAGGGATAACTAATGAAAAACTGTTTTTT.

The chain is built from TRBV28 and TRBJ1-4; D is perhaps TRBD1 (6 bases). The CDR3 sequence is 14 residues long. Looked up from germline, CDR1 is MDHEN and CDR2 is SYDVKM. Trimming took off 5 bases at V and 1 base at J, with 8 bases between the two ends. The CDR3 loop reads CASSKGQTNEKLFF. The DNA for the CDR3 is TGTGCCAGCAGTAAGGGACAAACTAATGAAAAACTGTTTTTT. Combining the CDR3 with reference TRBV28 and TRBJ1-4 gives the whole variable domain DVKVTQSSRYLVKRTGEKVFLECVQDMDHENMFWYRQDPGLGLRLIYFSYDVKMKEKGDIPEGYSVSREKKERFSLILESASTNQTSMYLCASSKGQTNEKLFFGSGTQLSVL.

The chain recombines TRBV18 with TRBJ1-6; 9 bases are shared with TRBD1. V was clipped by 2 bases and J by 5 bases; unmatched bases: 19. The germline gives CDR1 KGHSH, CDR2 LQKENI. CDR3 length: 21 amino acids. The CDR3 sequence is CASSPLALGQGLSGNNSPLHF. For the CDR3, the DNA is TGTGCCAGCTCACCATTAGCTCTGGGACAGGGTCTCAGCGGGAATAATTCACCCCTCCACTTT.

This clone was recorded a few times. The V and J genes are TRBV27 and TRBJ1-1; 7 bases align to TRBD1. The CDR3 spans 14 residues. CDR1 and CDR2 from the germline V gene are MNHEY and SMNVEV (reference sequence). V gave up 8 bases and J gave up 1 base; unmatched junction bases: 7. The DNA of the CDR3 is TGTGCCAGCTGTACTGGGACAGCGAACACTGAAGCTTTCTTT. Encoded protein: CASCTGTANTEAFF.